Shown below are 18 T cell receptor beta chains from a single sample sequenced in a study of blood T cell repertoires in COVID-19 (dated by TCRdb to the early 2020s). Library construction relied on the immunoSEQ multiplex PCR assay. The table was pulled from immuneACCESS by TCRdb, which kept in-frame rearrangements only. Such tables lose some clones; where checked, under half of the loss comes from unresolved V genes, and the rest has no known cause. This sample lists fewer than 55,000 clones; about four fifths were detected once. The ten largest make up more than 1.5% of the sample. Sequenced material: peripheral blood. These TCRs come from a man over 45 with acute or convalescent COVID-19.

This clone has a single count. Here the CDR3 reads CASSLVNQPQHF. The DNA of the CDR3 is TGTGCCAGCAGCCTAGTCAATCAGCCCCAGCATTTT. The J gene is TRBJ1-5, the V gene TRBV3-1 (or the pseudogene TRBV3-2); D is undetermined. The V gene's germline CDR1 is LGHDT and CDR2 YNNKEL (reference sequence). Between the trimmed V and J ends, which lost 4 bases and 3 bases, there was a span of 4 bases. The CDR3 has 12 residues.

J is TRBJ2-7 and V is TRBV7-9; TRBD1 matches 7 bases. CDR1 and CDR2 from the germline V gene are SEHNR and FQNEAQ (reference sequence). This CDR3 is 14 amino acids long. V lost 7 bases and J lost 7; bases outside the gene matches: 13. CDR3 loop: CASISFRQGAEQYF. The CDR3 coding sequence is TGTGCCAGCATCTCCTTTCGACAGGGCGCAGAGCAGTACTTC. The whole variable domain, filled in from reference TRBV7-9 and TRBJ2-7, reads DTGVSQNPRHKITKRGQNVTFRCDPISEHNRLYWYRQTLGQGPEFLTYFQNEAQLEKSRLLSDRFSAERPKGSFSTLEIQRTEQGDSAMYLCASISFRQGAEQYFGPGTRLTVT.

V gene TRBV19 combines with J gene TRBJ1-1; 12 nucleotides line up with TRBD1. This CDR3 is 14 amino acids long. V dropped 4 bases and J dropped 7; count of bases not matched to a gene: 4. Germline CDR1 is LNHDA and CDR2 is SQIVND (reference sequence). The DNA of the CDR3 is TGTGCCAGTAGTAGGGACAGGGGGCGCAGTGAAGCTTTCTTT. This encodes CASSRDRGRSEAFF.

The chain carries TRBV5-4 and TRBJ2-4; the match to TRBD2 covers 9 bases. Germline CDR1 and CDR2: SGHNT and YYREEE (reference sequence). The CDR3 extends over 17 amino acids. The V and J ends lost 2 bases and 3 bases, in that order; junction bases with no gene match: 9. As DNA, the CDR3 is TGTGCCAGCAGCTTTTTCGCGGGAGGGCCTGACAAAAACATTCAGTACTTC. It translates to CASSFFAGGPDKNIQYF.

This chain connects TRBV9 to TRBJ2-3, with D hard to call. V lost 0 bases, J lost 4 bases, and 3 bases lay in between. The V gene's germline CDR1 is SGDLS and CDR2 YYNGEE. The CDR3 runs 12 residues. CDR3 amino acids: CASSVAADTQYF. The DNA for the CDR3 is TGTGCCAGCAGCGTAGCTGCAGATACGCAGTATTTT.

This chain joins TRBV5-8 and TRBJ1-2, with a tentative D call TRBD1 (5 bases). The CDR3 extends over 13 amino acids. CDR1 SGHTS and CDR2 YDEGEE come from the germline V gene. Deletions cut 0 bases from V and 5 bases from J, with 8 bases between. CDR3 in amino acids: CASSLVGVYGYTF. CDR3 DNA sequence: TGTGCCAGCAGCTTGGTAGGGGTATATGGCTACACCTTC. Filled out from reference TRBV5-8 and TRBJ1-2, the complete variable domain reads EAGVTQSPTHLIKTRGQQATLRCSPISGHTSVYWYQQALGLGLQFLLWYDEGEERNRGNFPPRFSGRQFPNYSSELNVNALELEDSALYLCASSLVGVYGYTFGSGTRLTVV.

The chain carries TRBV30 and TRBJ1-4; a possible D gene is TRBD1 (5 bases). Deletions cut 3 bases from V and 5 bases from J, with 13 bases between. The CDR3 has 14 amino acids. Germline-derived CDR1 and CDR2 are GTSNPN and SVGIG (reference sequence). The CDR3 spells CAWSPGGDNEKLFF. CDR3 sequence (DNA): TGTGCCTGGAGCCCCGGGGGGGACAATGAAAAACTGTTTTTT.

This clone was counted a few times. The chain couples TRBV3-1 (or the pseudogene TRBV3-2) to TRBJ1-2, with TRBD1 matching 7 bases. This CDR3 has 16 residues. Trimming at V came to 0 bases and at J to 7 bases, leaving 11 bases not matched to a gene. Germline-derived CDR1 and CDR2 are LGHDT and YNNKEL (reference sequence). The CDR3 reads CASSQEVQRTGPGYTF. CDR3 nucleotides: TGTGCCAGCAGCCAAGAGGTTCAGCGGACAGGTCCTGGCTACACCTTC.

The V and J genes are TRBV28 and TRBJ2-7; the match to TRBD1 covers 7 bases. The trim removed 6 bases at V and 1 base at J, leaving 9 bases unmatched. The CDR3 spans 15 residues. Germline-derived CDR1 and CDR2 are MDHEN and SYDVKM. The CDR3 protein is CASSPRGQTSYEQYF. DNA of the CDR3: TGTGCCAGCAGCCCCAGGGGACAGACATCCTACGAGCAGTACTTC.

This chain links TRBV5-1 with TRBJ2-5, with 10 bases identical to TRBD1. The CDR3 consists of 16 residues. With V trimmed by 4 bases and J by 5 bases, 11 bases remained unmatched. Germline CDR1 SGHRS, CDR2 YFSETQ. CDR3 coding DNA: TGCGCCAGCAGCGAATCCGGGACAGGGGTTGCGGAGACCCAGTACTTC. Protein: CASSESGTGVAETQYF.

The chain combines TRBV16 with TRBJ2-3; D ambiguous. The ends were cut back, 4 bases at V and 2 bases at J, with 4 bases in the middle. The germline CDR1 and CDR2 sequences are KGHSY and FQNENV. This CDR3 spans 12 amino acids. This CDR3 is CASSPYTDTQYF. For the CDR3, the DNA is TGTGCCAGCAGCCCGTACACAGATACGCAGTATTTT.

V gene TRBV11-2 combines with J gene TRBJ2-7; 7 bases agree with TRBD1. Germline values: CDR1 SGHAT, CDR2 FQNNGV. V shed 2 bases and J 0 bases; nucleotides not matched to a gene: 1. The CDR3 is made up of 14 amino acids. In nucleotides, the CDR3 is TGTGCCAGCAGCTTACGGACAGGCTCCTACGAGCAGTACTTC. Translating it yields CASSLRTGSYEQYF.

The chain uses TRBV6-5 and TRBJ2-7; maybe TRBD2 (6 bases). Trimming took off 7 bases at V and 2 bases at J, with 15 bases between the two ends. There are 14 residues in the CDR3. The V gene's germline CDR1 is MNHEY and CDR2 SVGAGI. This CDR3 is CASTGTPNPYEQYF. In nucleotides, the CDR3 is TGTGCCAGCACCGGGACTCCGAACCCCTACGAGCAGTACTTC.

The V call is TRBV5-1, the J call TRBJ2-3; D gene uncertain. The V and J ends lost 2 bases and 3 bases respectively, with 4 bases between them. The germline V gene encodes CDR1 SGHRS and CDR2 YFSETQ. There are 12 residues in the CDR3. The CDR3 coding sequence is TGCGCCAGCAGCTTATCGACAGATACGCAGTATTTT. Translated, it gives CASSLSTDTQYF. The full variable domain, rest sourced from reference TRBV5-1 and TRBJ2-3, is KAGVTQTPRYLIKTRGQQVTLSCSPISGHRSVSWYQQTPGQGLQFLFEYFSETQRNKGNFPGRFSGRQFSNSRSEMNVSTLELGDSALYLCASSLSTDTQYFGPGTRLTVL.

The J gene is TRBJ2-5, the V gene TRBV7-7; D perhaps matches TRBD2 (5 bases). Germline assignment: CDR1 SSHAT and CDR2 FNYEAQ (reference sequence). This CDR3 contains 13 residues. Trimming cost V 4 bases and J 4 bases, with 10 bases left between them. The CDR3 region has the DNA TGTGCCAGCAGCTATCCCGGAGGAGAGACCCAGTACTTC. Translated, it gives CASSYPGGETQYF.

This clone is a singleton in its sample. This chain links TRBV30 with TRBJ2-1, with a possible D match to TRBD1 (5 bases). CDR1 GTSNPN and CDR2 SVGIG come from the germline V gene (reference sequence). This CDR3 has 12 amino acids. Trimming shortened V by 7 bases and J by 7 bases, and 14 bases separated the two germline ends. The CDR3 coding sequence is TGTGCCTATGACAGCCCCGGGAATGAGCAGTTCTTC. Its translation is CAYDSPGNEQFF.

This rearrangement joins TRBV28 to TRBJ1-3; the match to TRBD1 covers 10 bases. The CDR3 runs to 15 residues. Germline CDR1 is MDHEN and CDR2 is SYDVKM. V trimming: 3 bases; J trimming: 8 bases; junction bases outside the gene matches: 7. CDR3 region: CASSFPGQGGDTIYF. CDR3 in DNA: TGTGCCAGCAGTTTCCCCGGACAGGGGGGGGACACCATATATTTT. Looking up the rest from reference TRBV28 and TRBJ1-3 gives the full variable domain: DVKVTQSSRYLVKRTGEKVFLECVQDMDHENMFWYRQDPGLGLRLIYFSYDVKMKEKGDIPEGYSVSREKKERFSLILESASTNQTSMYLCASSFPGQGGDTIYFGEGSWLTVV.

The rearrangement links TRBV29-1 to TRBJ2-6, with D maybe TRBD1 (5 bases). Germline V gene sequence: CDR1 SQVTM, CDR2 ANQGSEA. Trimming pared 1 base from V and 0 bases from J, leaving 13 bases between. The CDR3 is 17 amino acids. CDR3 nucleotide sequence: TGCAGCGTTGAAGGGCAGGGATTCCTCTCTGGGGCCAACGTCCTGACTTTC. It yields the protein CSVEGQGFLSGANVLTF.